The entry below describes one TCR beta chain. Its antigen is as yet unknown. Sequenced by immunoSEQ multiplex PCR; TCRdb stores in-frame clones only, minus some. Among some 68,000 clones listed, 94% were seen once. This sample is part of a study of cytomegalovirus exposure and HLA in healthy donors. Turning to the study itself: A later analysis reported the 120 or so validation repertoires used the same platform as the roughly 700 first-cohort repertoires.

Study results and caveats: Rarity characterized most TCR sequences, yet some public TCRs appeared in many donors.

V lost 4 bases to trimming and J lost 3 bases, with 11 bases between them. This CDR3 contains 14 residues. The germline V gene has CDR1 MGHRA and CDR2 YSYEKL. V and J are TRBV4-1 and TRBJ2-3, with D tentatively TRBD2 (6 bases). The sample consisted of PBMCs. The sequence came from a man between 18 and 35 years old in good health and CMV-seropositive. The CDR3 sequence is CASSRVGGTDTQYF. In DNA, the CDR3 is TGCGCCAGCAGCCGGGTTGGGGGGACAGATACGCAGTATTTT.